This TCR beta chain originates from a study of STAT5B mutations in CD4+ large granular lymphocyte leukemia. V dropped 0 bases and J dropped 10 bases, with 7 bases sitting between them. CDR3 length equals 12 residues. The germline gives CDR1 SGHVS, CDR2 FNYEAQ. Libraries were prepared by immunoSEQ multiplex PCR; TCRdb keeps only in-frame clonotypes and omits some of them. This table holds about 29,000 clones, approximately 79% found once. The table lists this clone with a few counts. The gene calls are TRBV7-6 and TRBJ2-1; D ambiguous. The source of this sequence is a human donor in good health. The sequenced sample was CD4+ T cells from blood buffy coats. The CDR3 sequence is CASSLAVGEQFF. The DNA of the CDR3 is TGTGCCAGCAGCTTAGCCGTGGGCGAGCAGTTCTTC.